Sequencing of this TCR beta chain was carried out in a study of blood T cell repertoires in COVID-19. Study at large: The analysed material was cDNA or gDNA that came from T cells, B-cell-depleted T cells, or PBMCs.

From germline, CDR1 is SEHNR and CDR2 FQNEAQ (reference sequence). V lost 6 bases and J lost 5, with 13 bases in between. This CDR3 has 13 amino acids. Per the original data handling: Using reference gene primer amplification, nucleated cell counts were estimated. Sequenced by immunoSEQ multiplex PCR; TCRdb stores in-frame clones only, minus some. That table gives V, J and clone size, and the DNA gave D and trimming. Of 130,000 to 150,000 clones listed, more than 75% were seen once; the top ten hold roughly 4.4%. This clone was counted between two and nine times. Sequenced material: peripheral blood. The chain combines TRBV7-9 with TRBJ1-1, with TRBD1 as a possible D gene (5 bases). The TCR comes from a human donor in a cohort sampled during active COVID-19. DNA for the CDR3: TGTGCCAGCAGACCCCTCGGGGGAACTGAAGCTTTCTTT. This translates into CASRPLGGTEAFF.